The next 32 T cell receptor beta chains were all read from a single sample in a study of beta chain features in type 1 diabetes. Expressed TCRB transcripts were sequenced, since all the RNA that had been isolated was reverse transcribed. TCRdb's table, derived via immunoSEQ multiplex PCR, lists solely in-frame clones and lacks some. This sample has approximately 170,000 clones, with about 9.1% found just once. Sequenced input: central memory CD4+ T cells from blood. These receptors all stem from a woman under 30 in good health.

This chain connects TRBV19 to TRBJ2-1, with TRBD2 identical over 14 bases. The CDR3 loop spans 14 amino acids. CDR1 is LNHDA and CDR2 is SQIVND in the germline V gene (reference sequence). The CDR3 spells CASTGTSGGRGQFF. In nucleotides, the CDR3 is TGTGCTTCGACCGGGACTAGCGGGGGAAGGGGGCAGTTCTTC.

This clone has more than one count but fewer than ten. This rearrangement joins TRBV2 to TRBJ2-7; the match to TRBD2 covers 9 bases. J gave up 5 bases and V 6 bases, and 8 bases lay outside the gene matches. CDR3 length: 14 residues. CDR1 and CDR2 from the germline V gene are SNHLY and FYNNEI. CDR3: CASSASGELNEQYF. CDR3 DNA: TGTGCCAGCAGCGCTAGCGGGGAACTTAACGAGCAGTACTTC.

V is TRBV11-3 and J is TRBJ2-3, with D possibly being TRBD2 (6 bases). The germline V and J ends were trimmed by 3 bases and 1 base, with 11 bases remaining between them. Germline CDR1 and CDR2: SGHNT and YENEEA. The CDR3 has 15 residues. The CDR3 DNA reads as TGTGCCAGCAGCTTGGGCGGGGCCGGCACAGATACGCAGTATTTT. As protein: CASSLGGAGTDTQYF. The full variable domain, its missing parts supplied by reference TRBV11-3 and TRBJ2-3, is EAGVVQSPRYKIIEKKQPVAFWCNPISGHNTLYWYLQNLGQGPELLIRYENEEAVDDSQLPKDRFSAERLKGVDSTLKIQPAELGDSAVYLCASSLGGAGTDTQYFGPGTRLTVL.

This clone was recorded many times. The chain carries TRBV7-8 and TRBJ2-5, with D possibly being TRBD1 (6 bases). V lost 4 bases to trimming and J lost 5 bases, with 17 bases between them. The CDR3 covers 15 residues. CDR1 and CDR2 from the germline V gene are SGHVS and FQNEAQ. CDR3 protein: CASSSTPGQGETQYF. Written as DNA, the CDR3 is TGTGCCAGCAGCTCTACCCCGGGACAAGGGGAGACCCAGTACTTC.

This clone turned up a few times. CDR3 residues: CASSKDSNPYEQYF. The CDR3 nucleotides read TGCGCCAGCAGTAAGGACTCTAACCCCTACGAGCAGTACTTC. The chain recombines TRBV5-1 with TRBJ2-7; a possible D gene is TRBD2 (5 bases). Trimming removed 5 bases from V and 2 bases from J, with 14 bases in between. CDR3 size: 14 residues. Germline CDR1 is SGHRS and CDR2 is YFSETQ.

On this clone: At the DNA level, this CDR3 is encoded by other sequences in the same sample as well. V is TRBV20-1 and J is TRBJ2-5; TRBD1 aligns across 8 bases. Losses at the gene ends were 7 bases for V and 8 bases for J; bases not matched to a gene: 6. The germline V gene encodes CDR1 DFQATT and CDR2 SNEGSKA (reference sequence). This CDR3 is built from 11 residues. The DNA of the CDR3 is TGCAGTGGAGACAGGGGAGAAACCCAGTACTTC. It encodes CSGDRGETQYF.

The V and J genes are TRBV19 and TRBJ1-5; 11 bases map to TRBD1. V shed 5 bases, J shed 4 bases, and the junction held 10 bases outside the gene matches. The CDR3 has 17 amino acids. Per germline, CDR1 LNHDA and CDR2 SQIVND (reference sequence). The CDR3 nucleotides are TGTGCCAGTAGTCCCCTAGGGGGACAGGGGGTAAATCAGCCCCAGCATTTT. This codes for CASSPLGGQGVNQPQHF.

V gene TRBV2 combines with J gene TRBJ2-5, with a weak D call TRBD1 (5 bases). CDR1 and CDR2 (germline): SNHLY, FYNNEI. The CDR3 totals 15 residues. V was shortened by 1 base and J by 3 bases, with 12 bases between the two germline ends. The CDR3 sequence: CASSEVGAGKETQYF. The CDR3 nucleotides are TGTGCCAGCAGTGAAGTCGGCGCAGGGAAAGAGACCCAGTACTTC.

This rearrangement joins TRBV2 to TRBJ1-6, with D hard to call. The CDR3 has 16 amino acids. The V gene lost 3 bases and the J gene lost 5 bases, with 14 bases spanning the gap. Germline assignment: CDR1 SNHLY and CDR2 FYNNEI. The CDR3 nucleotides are TGTGCCAGCAGTGAGGTCCGGTTTCAAAATAATTCACCCCTCCACTTT. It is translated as CASSEVRFQNNSPLHF.

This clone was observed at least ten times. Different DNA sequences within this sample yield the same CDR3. CDR3 region: CSVKWSSYNEQFF. CDR3 in DNA: TGCAGCGTTAAGTGGAGCTCCTACAATGAGCAGTTCTTC. The chain recombines TRBV29-1 with TRBJ2-1; D remains unclear. V dropped 5 bases and J dropped 0 bases, with 8 bases sitting between them. Germline values: CDR1 SQVTM, CDR2 ANQGSEA. This CDR3 contains 13 residues.

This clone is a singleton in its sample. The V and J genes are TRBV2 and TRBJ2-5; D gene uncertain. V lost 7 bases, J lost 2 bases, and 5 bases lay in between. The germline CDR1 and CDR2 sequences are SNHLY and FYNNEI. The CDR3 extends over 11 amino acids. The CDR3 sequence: CASKRQETQYF. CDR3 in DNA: TGTGCCAGCAAGAGACAAGAGACCCAGTACTTC.

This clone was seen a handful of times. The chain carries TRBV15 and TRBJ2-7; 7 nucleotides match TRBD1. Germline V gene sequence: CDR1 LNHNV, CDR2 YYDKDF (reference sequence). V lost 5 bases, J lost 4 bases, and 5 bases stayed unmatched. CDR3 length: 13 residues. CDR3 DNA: TGTGCCACCAGCCCGGACAGGACTTACGAGCAGTACTTC. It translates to CATSPDRTYEQYF.

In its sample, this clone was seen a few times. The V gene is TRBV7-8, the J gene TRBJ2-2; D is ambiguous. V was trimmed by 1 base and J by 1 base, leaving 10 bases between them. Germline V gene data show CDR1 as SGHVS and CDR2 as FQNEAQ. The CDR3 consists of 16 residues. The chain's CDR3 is CASSLVAVMNTGELFF. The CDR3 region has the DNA TGTGCCAGCAGCTTAGTGGCGGTCATGAACACCGGGGAGCTGTTTTTT.

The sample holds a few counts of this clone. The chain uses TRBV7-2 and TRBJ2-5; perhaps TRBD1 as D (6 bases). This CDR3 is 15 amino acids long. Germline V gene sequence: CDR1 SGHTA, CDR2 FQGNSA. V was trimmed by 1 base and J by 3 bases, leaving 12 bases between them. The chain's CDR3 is CASSLVTGTEETQYF. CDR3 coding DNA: TGTGCCAGCAGCTTAGTAACAGGGACGGAAGAGACCCAGTACTTC.

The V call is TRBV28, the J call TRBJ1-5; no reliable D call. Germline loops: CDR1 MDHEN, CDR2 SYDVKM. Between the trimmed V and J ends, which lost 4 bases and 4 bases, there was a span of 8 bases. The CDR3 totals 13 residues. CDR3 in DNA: TGTGCCAGCAGTTCGGGCGGGAATCAGCCCCAGCATTTT. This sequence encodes CASSSGGNQPQHF.

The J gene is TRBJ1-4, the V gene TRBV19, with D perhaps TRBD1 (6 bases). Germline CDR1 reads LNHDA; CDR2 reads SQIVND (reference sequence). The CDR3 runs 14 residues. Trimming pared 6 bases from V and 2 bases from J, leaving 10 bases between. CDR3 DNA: TGTGCCAGTAGACAGGGTCAGACTAATGAAAAACTGTTTTTT. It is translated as CASRQGQTNEKLFF.

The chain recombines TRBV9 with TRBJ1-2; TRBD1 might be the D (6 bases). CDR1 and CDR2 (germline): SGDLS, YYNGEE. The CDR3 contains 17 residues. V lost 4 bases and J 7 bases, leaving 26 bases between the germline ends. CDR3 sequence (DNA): TGTGCCAGCAGCACCACCGGGACATCAGGCATAGAAGGTGGCTACACCTTC. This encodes CASSTTGTSGIEGGYTF.

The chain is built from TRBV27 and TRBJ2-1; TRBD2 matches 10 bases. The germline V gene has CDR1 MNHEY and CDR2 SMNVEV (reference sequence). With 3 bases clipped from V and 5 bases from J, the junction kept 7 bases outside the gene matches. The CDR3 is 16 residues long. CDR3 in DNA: TGTGCCAGCAGTTTTCTAGCGGGGGCCCGGGACAATGAGCAGTTCTTC. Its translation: CASSFLAGARDNEQFF.

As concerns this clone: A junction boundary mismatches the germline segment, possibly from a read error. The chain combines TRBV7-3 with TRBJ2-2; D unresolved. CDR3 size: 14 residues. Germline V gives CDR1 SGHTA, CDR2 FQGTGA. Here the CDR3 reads CASSLGELRGELFF. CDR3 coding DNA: TGTGCTAGCAGCTTAGGCGAGTTGCGAGGAGAGCTGTTTTTT.

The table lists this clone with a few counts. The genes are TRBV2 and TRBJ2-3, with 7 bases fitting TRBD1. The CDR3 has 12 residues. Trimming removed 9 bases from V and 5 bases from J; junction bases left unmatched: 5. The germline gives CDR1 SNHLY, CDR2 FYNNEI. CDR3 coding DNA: TGTGCCAGTCGATCAGGGGGAGATACGCAGTATTTT. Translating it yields CASRSGGDTQYF.

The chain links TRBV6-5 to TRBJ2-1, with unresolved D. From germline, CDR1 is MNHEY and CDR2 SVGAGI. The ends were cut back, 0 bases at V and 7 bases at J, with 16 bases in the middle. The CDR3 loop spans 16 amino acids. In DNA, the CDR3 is TGTGCCAGCAGTTACTCACCGTCGCGGCCCGGGAATGAGCAGTTCTTC. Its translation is CASSYSPSRPGNEQFF.

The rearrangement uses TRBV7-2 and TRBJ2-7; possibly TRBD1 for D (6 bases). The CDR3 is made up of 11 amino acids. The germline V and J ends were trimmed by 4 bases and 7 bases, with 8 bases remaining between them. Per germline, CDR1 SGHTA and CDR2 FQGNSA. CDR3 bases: TGTGCCAGCAGCTACGGACAGGAGCAGTACTTC. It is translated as CASSYGQEQYF.

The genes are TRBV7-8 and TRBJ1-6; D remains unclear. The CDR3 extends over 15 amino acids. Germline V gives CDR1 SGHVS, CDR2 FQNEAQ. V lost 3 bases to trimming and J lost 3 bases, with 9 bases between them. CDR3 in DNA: TGTGCCAGCAGCTTGCCAGACTTCTATAATTCACCCCTCCACTTT. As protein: CASSLPDFYNSPLHF.

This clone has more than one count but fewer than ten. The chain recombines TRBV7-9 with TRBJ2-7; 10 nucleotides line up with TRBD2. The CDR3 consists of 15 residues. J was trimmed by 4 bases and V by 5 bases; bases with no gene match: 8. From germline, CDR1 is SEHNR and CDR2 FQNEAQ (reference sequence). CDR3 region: CASSPLAGDKYEQYF. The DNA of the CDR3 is TGTGCCAGCAGCCCTCTAGCGGGAGATAAATACGAGCAGTACTTC.

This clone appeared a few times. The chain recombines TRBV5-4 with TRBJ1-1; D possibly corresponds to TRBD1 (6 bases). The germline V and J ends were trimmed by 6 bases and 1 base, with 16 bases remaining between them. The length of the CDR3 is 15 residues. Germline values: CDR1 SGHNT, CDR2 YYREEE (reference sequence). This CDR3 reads CASTLGGQGNTEAFF. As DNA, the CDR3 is TGTGCCAGCACCCTGGGGGGGCAGGGGAACACTGAAGCTTTCTTT.

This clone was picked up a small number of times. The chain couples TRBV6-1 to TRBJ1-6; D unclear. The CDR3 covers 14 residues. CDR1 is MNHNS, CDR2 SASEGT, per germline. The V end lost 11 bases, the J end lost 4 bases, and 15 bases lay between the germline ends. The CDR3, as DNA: TGTGCCGTCTTGAGTCGGTCGTATAATTCACCCCTCCACTTT. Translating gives CAVLSRSYNSPLHF.

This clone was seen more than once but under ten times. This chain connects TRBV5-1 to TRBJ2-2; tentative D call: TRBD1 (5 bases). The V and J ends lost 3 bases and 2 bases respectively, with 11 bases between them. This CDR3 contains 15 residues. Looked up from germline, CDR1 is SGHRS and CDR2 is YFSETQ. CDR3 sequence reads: CASSSTVDNTGELFF. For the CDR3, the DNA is TGCGCCAGCAGCTCGACAGTGGATAACACCGGGGAGCTGTTTTTT.

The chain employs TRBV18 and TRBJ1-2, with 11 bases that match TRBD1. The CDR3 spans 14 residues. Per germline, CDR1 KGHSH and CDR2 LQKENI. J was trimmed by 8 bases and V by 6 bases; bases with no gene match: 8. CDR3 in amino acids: CASSEGQGAGGYTF. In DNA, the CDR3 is TGTGCCAGCTCGGAAGGACAGGGGGCTGGCGGCTACACCTTC.

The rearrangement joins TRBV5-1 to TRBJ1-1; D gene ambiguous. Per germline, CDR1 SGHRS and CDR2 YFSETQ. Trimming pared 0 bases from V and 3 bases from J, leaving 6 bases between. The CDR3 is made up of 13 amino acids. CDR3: CASSLEQYTEAFF. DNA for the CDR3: TGCGCCAGCAGCTTGGAACAGTACACTGAAGCTTTCTTT.

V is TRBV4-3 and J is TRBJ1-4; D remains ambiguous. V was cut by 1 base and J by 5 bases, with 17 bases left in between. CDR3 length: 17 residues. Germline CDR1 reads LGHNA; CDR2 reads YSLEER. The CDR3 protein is CASSQGPPQAPNEKLFF. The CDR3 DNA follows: TGCGCCAGCAGCCAAGGTCCCCCCCAGGCACCCAATGAAAAACTGTTTTTT.

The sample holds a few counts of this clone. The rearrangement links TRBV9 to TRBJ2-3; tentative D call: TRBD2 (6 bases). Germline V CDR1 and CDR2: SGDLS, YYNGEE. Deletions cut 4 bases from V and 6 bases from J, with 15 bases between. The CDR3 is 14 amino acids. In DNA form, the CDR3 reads TGTGCCAGCAGCCTTACGACGGGAGCCGATACGCAGTATTTT. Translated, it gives CASSLTTGADTQYF.

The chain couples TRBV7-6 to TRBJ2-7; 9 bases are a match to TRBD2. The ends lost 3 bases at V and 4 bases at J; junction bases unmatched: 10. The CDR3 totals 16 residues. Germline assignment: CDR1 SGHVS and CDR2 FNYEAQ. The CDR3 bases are TGTGCCAGCAGCTTCGCCGCTGGGCGGGAGGGGTACGAGCAGTACTTC. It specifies CASSFAAGREGYEQYF. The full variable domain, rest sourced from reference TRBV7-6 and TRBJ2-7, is GAGVSQSPRYKVTKRGQDVALRCDPISGHVSLYWYRQALGQGPEFLTYFNYEAQQDKSGLPNDRFSAERPEGSISTLTIQRTEQRDSAMYRCASSFAAGREGYEQYFGPGTRLTVT.